A selection of T cell receptor beta chains follows, all from one sample in a study of relationships among human T cell subsets. TCRdb passed the multiplex PCR reads through MiXCR, listing each CDR3 protein once. The table lists fewer than 2,500 distinct CDR3 sequences, approximately 41% of them singletons. The sample taken for sequencing was activated T cells sorted from blood. The receptors derive from a middle-aged man in good health. The CDR3 runs from the conserved cysteine through the conserved F or W. A D gene is named only where the DNA matches it firmly. Clone sizes are given selectively: once, few, many, or a class where the clone is expanded.

d_gene	v_gene	j_gene	abundance	CDR3nt	CDR3aa
.	TRBV6-4	TRBJ2-3	few	TGTGCCAGCAGTGACAAAGCGGAAAGCACAGATACGCAGTATTTT	CASSDKAESTDTQYF
.	TRBV7-3	TRBJ2-3	.	TGTGCCAGCAGCTTAACGTTAGGGGACACAGATACGCAGTATTTT	CASSLTLGDTDTQYF
TRBD1	TRBV11-2	TRBJ2-5	few	TGTGCCAGCAGCTTGGACAGGGGACAAGAGACCCAGTACTTC	CASSLDRGQETQYF
.	TRBV27	TRBJ1-5	.	TGTGCCAGCAGTTTCCGGACAGATGGTAGCAATCAGCCCCAGCATTTT	CASSFRTDGSNQPQHF
.	TRBV20-1	TRBJ2-1	.	TGCAGTGCCCGCGGGACAGCCAATGAGCAGTTCTTC	CSARGTANEQFF
TRBD1	TRBV28	TRBJ1-4	.	TGTGCCAGCAGTTACGGGACAGGGTACGAAAAACTGTTTTTT	CASSYGTGYEKLFF
.	TRBV12-3/TRBV12-4	TRBJ2-5	.	TGTGCCAGCACCTCCGGGGCCGTAGAGACCCAGTACTTC	CASTSGAVETQYF
.	TRBV6-6	TRBJ2-7	.	TGTGCCAGCGGTAGGGCCGCCTACGAGCAGTACTTC	CASGRAAYEQYF
.	TRBV6-2/TRBV6-3	TRBJ2-1	few	TGTGCCAGCAGTTCTCCCAGGGATTCCCGGCCGGATGAGCAGTTCTTC	CASSSPRDSRPDEQFF
TRBD1	TRBV29-1	TRBJ1-3	.	TGCAGCGTCCTCGGGACAGGGGACTCTGGAAACACCATATATTTT	CSVLGTGDSGNTIYF
TRBD2	TRBV20-1	TRBJ2-1	.	TGCAGTGCTCCGGGACTAGCGGCAAGCAATGAGCAGTTCTTC	CSAPGLAASNEQFF
.	TRBV11-2	TRBJ2-7	few	TGTGCCAGCAGGTCCGACTTGTACGAGCAGTACTTC	CASRSDLYEQYF
.	TRBV11-2	TRBJ2-1	.	TGTGCCAGCAGCTTACGGGACTTAGGCTACAATGAGCAGTTCTTC	CASSLRDLGYNEQFF
.	TRBV10-3	TRBJ1-3	few	TGTGCCACCCGGAGTTCATCCACAACTGGAAACACCATATATTTT	CATRSSSTTGNTIYF
.	TRBV29-1	TRBJ2-1	few	TGCAGCGTTGGACTATCGCCCCAGTTGGCGTTCTTC	CSVGLSPQLAFF
.	TRBV11-2	TRBJ2-7	.	TGTGCCAGCAGCTCCCCGGGATCTCACTACGAGCAGTACTTC	CASSSPGSHYEQYF
.	TRBV27	TRBJ2-7	.	TGTGTCAGCAAGGAAGGAACCCCCCACTACGAGCAGTACTTC	CVSKEGTPHYEQYF
.	TRBV18	TRBJ2-7	few	TGTGCCAGCTCACCCCCGTGGAGGGAAGGGTCCTACGAGCAGTACTTC	CASSPPWREGSYEQYF
.	TRBV28	TRBJ1-2	few	TGTGCCAGCAGTTTACAACAGGGTGGCTATGGCTACACCTTC	CASSLQQGGYGYTF
.	TRBV2	TRBJ2-4	.	TGTGCCAGCAGTGAAACGAGAGACAAAAACATTCAGTACTTC	CASSETRDKNIQYF